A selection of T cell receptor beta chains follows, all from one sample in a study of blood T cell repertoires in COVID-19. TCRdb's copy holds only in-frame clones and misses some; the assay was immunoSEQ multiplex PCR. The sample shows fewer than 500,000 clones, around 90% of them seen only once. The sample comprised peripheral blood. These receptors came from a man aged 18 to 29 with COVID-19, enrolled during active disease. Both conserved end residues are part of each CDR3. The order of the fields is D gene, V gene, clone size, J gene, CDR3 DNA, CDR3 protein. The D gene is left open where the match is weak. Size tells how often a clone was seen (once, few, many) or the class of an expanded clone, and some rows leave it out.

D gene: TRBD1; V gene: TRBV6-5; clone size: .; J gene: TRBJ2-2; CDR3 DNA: TGTGCCAGCAGTTCCAGGGGGTTGAACGGGGAGCTGTTTTTT; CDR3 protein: CASSSRGLNGELFF
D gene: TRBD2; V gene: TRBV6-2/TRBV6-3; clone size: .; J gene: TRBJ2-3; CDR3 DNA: TGTGCCAGCAGTTACTCGGGTAGCGGGGGGCCCTGGGATACGCAGTATTTT; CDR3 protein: CASSYSGSGGPWDTQYF
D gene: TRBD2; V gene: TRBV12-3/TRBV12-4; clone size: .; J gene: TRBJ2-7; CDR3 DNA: TGTGCCAGCAGTGAGCGGGGGTTCGACGAGCAGTACTTC; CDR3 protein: CASSERGFDEQYF
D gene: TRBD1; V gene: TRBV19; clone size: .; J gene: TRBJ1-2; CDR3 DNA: TGTGCCAGTAGTATAATCAAGGGACAGGGATTTGGCTACACCTTC; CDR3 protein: CASSIIKGQGFGYTF
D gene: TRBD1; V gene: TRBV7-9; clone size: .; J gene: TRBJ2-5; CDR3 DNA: TGTGCCAGCAGCGTGACAGGGACCCAAGAGACCCAGTACTTC; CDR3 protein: CASSVTGTQETQYF
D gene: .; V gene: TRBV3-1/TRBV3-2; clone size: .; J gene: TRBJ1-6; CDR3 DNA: TGTGCCAGCAGCCAAGATCGGGGTTTAAGCTCCTATAATTCACCCCTCCACTTT; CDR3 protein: CASSQDRGLSSYNSPLHF
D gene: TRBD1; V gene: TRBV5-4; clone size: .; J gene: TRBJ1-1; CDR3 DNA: TGTGCCAGCAGCTTAACAGGGGCCACTGAAGCTTTCTTT; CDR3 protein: CASSLTGATEAFF
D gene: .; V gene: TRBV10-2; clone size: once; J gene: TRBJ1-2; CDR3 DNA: TGCGCCAGCAGTGACCCTTATAGACAGGCGCGTGGTGGCTACACCTTC; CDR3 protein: CASSDPYRQARGGYTF
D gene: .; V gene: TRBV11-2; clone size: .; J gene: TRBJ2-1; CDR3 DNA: TGTGCCAGCAGCTCAAGCAAGACACGGGGCCAGGGGAGTGAGCAGTTCTTC; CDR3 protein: CASSSSKTRGQGSEQFF
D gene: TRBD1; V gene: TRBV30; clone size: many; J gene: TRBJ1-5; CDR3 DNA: TGTGCCTGGAAAGGACAGGGTGGTCAGCCCCAGCATTTT; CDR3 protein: CAWKGQGGQPQHF
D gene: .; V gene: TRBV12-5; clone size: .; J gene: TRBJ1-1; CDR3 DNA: TGTGCTAGTGGTTTGGTAGGTCGGGACTTAACTGAAGCTTTCTTT; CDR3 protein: CASGLVGRDLTEAFF
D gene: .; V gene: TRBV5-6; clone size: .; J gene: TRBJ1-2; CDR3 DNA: TGTGCCAGCAGCCTAGGGGCGGGCTACACCTTC; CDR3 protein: CASSLGAGYTF
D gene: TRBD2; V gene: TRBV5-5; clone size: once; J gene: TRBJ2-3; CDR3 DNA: TGTGCCAGCAGCTTCGGGGGGGATACGCAGTATTTT; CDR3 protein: CASSFGGDTQYF
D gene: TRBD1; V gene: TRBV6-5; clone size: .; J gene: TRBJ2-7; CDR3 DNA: TGTGCCAGCAGCCCAACCGGGACAGGGAGCTACGAGCAGTACTTC; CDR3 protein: CASSPTGTGSYEQYF
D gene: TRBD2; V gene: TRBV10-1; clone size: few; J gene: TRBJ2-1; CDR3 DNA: TGCGCCAGCAGTACGGGAGGGACCTACAATGAGCAGTTCTTC; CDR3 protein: CASSTGGTYNEQFF
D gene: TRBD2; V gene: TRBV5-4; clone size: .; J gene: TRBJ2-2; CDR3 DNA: TGTGCCAGCAGCAGTACTAGCGGGAGCCGGACCGGGGAGCTGTTTTTT; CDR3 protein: CASSSTSGSRTGELFF
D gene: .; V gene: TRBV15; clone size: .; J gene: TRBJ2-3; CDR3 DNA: TGTGCCACCAGCAGAGATGGGGGCAGGGGAGGGGATACGCAGTATTTT; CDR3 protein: CATSRDGGRGGDTQYF
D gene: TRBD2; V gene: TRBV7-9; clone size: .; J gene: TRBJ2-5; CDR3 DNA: TGTGCCAGCAGCGAAGCAACACGGGGGGGCCGAGAGACCCAGTACTTC; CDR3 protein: CASSEATRGGRETQYF
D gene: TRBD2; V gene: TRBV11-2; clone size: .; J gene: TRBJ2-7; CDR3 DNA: TGTGCCAGCACCCCGGGAGGGGTCTACGAGCAGTACTTC; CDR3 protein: CASTPGGVYEQYF
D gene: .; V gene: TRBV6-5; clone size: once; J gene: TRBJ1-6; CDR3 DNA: TGTGCCACGGGGGGGACTTATAATTCACCCCTCCACTTT; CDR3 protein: CATGGTYNSPLHF
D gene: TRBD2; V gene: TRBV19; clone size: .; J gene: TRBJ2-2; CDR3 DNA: TGTGCCAGTAGCACCCCGCGAGGCGGGAGGTTTGACGGGGAGCTGTTTTTT; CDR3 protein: CASSTPRGGRFDGELFF
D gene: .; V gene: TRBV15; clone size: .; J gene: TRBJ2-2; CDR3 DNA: TGTGCCACCAGCAGAGGGAGGGCGTACGGCACCGGGGAGCTGTTTTTT; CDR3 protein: CATSRGRAYGTGELFF
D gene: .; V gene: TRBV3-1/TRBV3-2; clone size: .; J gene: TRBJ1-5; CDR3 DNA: TGTGCCAGCAGCCCCGCGGGGGGCTATAGCAATCAGCCCCAGCATTTT; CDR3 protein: CASSPAGGYSNQPQHF
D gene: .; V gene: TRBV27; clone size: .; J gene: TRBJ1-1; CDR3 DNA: TGTGCCAGCAGTTCCCACGGACTGAGACCAGCTTTCTTT; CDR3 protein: CASSSHGLRPAFF
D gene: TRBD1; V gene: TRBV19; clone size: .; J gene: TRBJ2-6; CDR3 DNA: TGTGCCAGTAGTATTGACAGGGGCTCTGGGGCCAACGTCCTGACTTTC; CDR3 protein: CASSIDRGSGANVLTF
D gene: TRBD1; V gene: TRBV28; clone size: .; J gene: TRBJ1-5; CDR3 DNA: TGTGCCAGCAGTTTGTCACAGGGGAGTTATAGCAATCAGCCCCAGCATTTT; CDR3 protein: CASSLSQGSYSNQPQHF
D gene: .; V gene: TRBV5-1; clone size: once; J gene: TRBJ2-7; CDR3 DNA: TGCGCCAGCAGCTTAAGCAGGGGCTCCTACGAGCAGTACTTC; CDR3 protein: CASSLSRGSYEQYF
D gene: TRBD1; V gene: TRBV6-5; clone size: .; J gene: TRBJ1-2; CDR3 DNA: TGTGCCAGCAGTTACGGACAGGACAGGCGGTCCCGTGGCTACACCTTC; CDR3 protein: CASSYGQDRRSRGYTF
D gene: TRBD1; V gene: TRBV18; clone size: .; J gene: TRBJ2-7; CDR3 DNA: TGTGCCAGCTCACCAAATACCAGGGACAGACAATACTTC; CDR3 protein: CASSPNTRDRQYF
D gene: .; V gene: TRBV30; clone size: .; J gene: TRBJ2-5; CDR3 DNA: TGTGCCTGGAGAGAGGCGGTAGCGTACAAAGAGACCCAGTACTTC; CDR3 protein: CAWREAVAYKETQYF
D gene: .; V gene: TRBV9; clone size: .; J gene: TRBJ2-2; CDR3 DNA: TGTGCCAGCAGCGCGACAGAGGGGGACACCGGGGAGCTGTTTTTT; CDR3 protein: CASSATEGDTGELFF
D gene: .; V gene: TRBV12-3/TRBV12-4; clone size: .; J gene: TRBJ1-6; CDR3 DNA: TGTGCCAGCAGTCTGGTGCGAGATTCACCCCTCCACTTT; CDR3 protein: CASSLVRDSPLHF
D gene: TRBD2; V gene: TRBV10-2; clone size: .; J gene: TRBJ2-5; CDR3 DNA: TGCGCCAGCAGTGAGTCGGGGCGGGGGGGCCAAGAGACCCAGTACTTC; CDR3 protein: CASSESGRGGQETQYF
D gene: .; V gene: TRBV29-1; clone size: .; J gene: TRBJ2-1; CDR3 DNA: TGCAGCGTTGGGCCGTATGAGCAGTTCTTC; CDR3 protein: CSVGPYEQFF
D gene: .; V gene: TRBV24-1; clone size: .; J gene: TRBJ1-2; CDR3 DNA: TGTGCCACCAGTGCTCTGCCAGGGTGGGGCTACACCTTC; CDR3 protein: CATSALPGWGYTF
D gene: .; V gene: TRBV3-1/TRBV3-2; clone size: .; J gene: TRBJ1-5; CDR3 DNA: TGTGCCAGCAGCCAAGACCTAAGACACCCAGGGGCCTACGATCAGCCCCAGCATTTT; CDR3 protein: CASSQDLRHPGAYDQPQHF
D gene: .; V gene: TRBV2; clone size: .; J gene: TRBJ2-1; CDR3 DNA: TGTGCCAGCAGTGTGTCGAGCTCCTACAATGAGCAGTTCTTC; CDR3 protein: CASSVSSSYNEQFF
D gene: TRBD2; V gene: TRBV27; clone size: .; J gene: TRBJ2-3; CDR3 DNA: TGTGCCAGCAGTTTATCAGCGGGGAGCACAGATACGCAGTATTTT; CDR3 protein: CASSLSAGSTDTQYF
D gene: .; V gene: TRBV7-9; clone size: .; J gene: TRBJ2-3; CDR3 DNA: TGTGCCAGCAGCTTCCCCCCCACAGGCTACACAGATACGCAGTATTTT; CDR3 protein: CASSFPPTGYTDTQYF